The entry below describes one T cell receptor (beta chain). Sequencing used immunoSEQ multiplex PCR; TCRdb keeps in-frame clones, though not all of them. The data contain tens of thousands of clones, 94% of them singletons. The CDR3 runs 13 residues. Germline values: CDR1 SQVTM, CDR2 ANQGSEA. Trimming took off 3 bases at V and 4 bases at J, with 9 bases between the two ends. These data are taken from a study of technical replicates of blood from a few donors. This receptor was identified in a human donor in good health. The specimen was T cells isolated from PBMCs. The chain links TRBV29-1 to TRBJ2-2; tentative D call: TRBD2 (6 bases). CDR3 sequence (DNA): TGCAGCGTTGATGAGGGAGGCACCGGGGAGCTGTTTTTT. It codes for CSVDEGGTGELFF.